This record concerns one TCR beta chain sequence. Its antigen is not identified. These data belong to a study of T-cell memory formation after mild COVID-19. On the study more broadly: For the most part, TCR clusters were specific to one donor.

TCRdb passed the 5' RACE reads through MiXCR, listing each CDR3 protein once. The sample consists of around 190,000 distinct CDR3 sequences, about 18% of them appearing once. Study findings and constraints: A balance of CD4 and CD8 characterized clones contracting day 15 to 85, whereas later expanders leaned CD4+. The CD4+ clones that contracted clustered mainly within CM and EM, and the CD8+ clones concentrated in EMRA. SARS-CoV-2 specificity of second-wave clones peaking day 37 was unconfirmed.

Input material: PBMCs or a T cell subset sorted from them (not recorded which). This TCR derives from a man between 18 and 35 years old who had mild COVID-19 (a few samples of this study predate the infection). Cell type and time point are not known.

Here the CDR3 DNA reads TGCAGTGTACGACAGGGACGGGCCACTGAAGCTTTCTTT. Protein: CSVRQGRATEAFF. V usage is TRBV20-1 and J usage is TRBJ1-1; TRBD1 matches at 7 bases. The V gene's germline CDR1 is DFQATT and CDR2 SNEGSKA (reference sequence). The CDR3 contains 13 residues. V gave up 7 bases and J gave up 4 bases; unmatched junction bases: 9.